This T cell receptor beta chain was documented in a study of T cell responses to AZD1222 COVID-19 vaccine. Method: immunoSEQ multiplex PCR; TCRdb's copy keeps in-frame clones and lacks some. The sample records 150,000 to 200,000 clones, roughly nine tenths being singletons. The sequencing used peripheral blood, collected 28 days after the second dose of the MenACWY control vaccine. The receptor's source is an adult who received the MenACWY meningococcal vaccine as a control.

The CDR3 DNA reads TGTGCCAGCAGTGCCGCGGGACGGAACTATGGCTACACCTTC. Its translation is CASSAAGRNYGYTF. V usage is TRBV28 and J usage is TRBJ1-2, with D possibly being TRBD1 (5 bases). Germline values: CDR1 MDHEN, CDR2 SYDVKM. The CDR3 consists of 14 residues. V was trimmed by 5 bases and J by 2 bases, leaving 12 bases between them.